The clone carrying this TCR beta chain was recorded at least ten times. Antigen: not known. The source of the sample is a study of Graves' ophthalmopathy and Graves' hyperthyroidism. Investigators amplified TCR beta CDR3 regions from RNA transcripts. HTBI primers served in a first-round RT-PCR, which a second-round multiplex PCR followed. In TCRdb, the multiplex PCR reads were re-called with MiXCR into one record per CDR3 protein. The data show just over 600,000 distinct CDR3 sequences, 22% seen once. V shed 2 bases and J 4 bases; nucleotides not matched to a gene: 3. CDR1 MDHEN and CDR2 SYDVKM come from the germline V gene. The CDR3 contains 15 residues. General study results and limits: Detected in blood as well were most expanded thyroid clonotypes with frequency above 0.001. The model's prediction of ophthalmopathy progression had 70.59% sensitivity and roughly 72% specificity. A model of 13 signatures distinguished ophthalmopathy from stable hyperthyroidism at under 90% sensitivity and 81.08% specificity.

This sequence joins TRBV28 and TRBJ1-2; 11 bases fit TRBD1. Sequenced sample: peripheral blood. This clonotype was obtained from a woman between 18 and 29 years old with stable Graves' hyperthyroidism. Some clones in this sample may be carry-over from other donors' samples. CDR3 residues: CASSLRTGGGYGYTF. The DNA for the CDR3 is TGTGCCAGCAGTTTACGGACAGGGGGCGGCTATGGCTACACCTTC.